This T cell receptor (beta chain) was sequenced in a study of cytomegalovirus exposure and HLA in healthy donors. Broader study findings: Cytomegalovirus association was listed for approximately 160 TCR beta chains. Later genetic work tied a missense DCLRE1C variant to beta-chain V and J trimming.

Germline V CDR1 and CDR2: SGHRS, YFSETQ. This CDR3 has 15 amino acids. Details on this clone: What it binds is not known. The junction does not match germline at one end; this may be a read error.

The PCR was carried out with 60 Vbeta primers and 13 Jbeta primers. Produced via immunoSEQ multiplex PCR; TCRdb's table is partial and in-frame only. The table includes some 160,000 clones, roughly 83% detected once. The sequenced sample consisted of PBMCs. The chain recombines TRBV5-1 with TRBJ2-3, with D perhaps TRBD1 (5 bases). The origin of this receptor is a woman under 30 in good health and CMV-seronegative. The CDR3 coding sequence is TGTGCCAGCAGCTTGTTGGGGCAGCTCACAGATACGCAGTATTTT. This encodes CASSLLGQLTDTQYF.